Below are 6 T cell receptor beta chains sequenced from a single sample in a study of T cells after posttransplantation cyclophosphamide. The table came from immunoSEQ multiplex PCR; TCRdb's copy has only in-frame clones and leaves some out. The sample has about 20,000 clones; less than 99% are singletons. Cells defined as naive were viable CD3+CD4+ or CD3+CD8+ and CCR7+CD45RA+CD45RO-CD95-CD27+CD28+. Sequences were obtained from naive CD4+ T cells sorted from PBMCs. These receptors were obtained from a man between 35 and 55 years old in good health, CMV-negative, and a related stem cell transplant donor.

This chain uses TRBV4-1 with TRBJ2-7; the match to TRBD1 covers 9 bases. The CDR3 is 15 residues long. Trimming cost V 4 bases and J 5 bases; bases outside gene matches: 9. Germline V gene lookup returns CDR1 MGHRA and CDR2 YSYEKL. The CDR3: CASSRVGQGRNEQYF. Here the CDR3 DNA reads TGCGCCAGCAGCCGAGTGGGACAGGGAAGGAACGAGCAGTACTTC.

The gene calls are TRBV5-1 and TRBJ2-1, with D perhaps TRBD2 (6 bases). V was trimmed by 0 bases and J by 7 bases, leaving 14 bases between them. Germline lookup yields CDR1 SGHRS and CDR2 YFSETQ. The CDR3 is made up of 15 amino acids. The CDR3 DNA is TGCGCCAGCAGCTTGGGGGACTTCATCCGGAATGAGCAGTTCTTC. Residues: CASSLGDFIRNEQFF.

CDR3 loop: CASSLRDRGPSAKAFF. Here the CDR3 DNA reads TGTGCCAGCAGCTTGCGGGACAGGGGGCCCTCTGCGAAAGCTTTCTTT. The genes are TRBV5-6 and TRBJ1-1; 12 bases are a match to TRBD1. CDR1 SGHDT and CDR2 YYEEEE come from the germline V gene. J gave up 9 bases and V 1 base, and 10 bases lay outside the gene matches. The CDR3 is made up of 16 amino acids.

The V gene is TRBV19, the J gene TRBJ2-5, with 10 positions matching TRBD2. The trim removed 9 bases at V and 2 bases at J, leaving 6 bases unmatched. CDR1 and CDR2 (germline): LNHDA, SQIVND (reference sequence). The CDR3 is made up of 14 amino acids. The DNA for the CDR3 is TGTGCCAGCACCGGACTAGCGGCTCAAGAGACCCAGTACTTC. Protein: CASTGLAAQETQYF. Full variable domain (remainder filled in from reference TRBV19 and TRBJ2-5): DGGITQSPKYLFRKEGQNVTLSCEQNLNHDAMYWYRQDPGQGLRLIYYSQIVNDFQKGDIAEGYSVSREKKESFPLTVTSAQKNPTAFYLCASTGLAAQETQYFGPGTRLLVL.

The CDR3 nucleotides are TGTGCCTGGAGTGTATACAGGCGGGGGGTAGCTTTCTTT. It encodes CAWSVYRRGVAFF. The chain uses TRBV30 and TRBJ1-1, with D possibly TRBD1 on 5 matching bases. CDR3 length: 13 residues. Between the trimmed V and J ends, which lost 0 bases and 10 bases, there was a span of 15 bases. Germline V gives CDR1 GTSNPN, CDR2 SVGIG (reference sequence).

The CDR3 region has the DNA TGTGCCAGCAGCCAGATCGGACTGGACCAGACCCAGTACTTC. Translation: CASSQIGLDQTQYF. The rearrangement joins TRBV5-4 to TRBJ2-5, with a possible D match to TRBD2 (5 bases). CDR1 and CDR2 from the germline V gene are SGHNT and YYREEE (reference sequence). This CDR3 comprises 14 residues. V lost 4 bases to trimming and J lost 6 bases, with 16 bases between them.